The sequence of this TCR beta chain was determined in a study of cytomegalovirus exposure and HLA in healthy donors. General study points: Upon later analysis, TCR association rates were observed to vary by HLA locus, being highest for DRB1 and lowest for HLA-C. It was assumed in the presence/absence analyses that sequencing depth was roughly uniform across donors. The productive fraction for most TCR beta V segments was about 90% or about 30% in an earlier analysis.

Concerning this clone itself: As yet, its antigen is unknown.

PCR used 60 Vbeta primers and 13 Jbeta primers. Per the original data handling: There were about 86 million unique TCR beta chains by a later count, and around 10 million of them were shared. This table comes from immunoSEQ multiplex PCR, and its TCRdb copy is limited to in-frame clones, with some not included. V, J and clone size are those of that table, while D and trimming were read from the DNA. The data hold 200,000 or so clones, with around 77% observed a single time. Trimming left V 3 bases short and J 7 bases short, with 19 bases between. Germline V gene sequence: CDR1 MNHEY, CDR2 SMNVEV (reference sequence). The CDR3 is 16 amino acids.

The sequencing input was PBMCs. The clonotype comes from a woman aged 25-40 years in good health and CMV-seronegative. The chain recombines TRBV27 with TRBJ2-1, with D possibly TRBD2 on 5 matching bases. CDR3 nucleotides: TGTGCCAGCAGTTTTCCCGGGATACGGTCGTTGAATGAGCAGTTCTTC. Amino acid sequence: CASSFPGIRSLNEQFF.